This T cell receptor beta chain was recovered during a study of T cells in localized non-small cell lung cancer. Points on this clone: Its specificity is unknown.

Only in-frame clones appear in the TCRdb table, and some are missing; sequencing was by immunoSEQ multiplex PCR. The sample holds approximately 35,000 clones, around 93% seen once. General study results and limits: Of the tissues analyzed, uninvolved adjacent lung showed maximal T cell clonality, greater than tumor.

The sequenced sample was PBMCs, obtained before any cancer treatment. This sequence originates from a man aged 40 to 70 with stage II lung adenocarcinoma.

The CDR3 is CASSGFNQPQHF. The CDR3 nucleotides read TGTGCCAGCTCAGGGTTTAATCAGCCCCAGCATTTT. This chain uses TRBV19 with TRBJ1-5; the D gene is possibly TRBD1 (5 bases). Trimming shortened V by 9 bases and J by 4 bases, and 10 bases separated the two germline ends. From germline, CDR1 is LNHDA and CDR2 SQIVND (reference sequence). This CDR3 spans 12 amino acids.